This is a list of T cell receptor beta chains from one sample in a study of T cells in Graves' hyperthyroidism and ophthalmopathy. MiXCR, applied by TCRdb to the multiplex PCR reads, yields one record per CDR3 protein. The repertoire holds 370,000 or so distinct CDR3 sequences, with roughly 14% as singletons. The sample comprised blood. All receptors come from a man in his thirties or forties with Graves' hyperthyroidism that later progressed to Graves' ophthalmopathy. CDR3s include the opening cysteine and the closing phenylalanine or tryptophan. Each record gives: CDR3 length, clone size, D gene, V gene, J gene, CDR3 DNA, CDR3 protein. D genes are given only for firm matches. Where a row states a size, it is once, few, many or the class of an expanded clone; other rows omit it.

length: 15; size: few; D: TRBD1; V: TRBV5-1; J: TRBJ2-7; DNA: TGCGCCAGCGTAATTTCCGGGACAGGGGAGAACGAGCAGTACTTC; CDR3: CASVISGTGENEQYF
length: 15; size: many; D: .; V: TRBV18; J: TRBJ2-1; DNA: TGTGCCAGCTCACCACCGGGGGGGGCCGAAGTTGAGCAGTTCTTC; CDR3: CASSPPGGAEVEQFF
length: 17; size: few; D: .; V: TRBV4-1; J: TRBJ1-5; DNA: TGCGCCAGCAGCCAAGCGTTATGGGGGGGAGGCAATCAGCCCCAGCATTTT; CDR3: CASSQALWGGGNQPQHF
length: 12; size: few; D: .; V: TRBV6-1; J: TRBJ2-1; DNA: TGTGCCACCCAGGTACCTGGCTATGAGCAGTTCTTC; CDR3: CATQVPGYEQFF
length: 12; size: .; D: TRBD1; V: TRBV7-9; J: TRBJ1-6; DNA: TGTGCCAGCAGCGCGGGACAGACACCCCTCCACTTT; CDR3: CASSAGQTPLHF
length: 14; size: many; D: .; V: TRBV7-9; J: TRBJ1-2; DNA: TGTGCCAGCAGCCTCACGACAAATAACTATGGCTACACCTTC; CDR3: CASSLTTNNYGYTF
length: 19; size: few; D: TRBD2; V: TRBV19; J: TRBJ2-1; DNA: TGTGCCAGTAGTACCCTGGGGCTAGCGGGGGGCTTGACCTACAATGAGCAGTTCTTC; CDR3: CASSTLGLAGGLTYNEQFF
length: 13; size: many; D: .; V: TRBV15; J: TRBJ1-1; DNA: TGTGCCACCAGCGCCCGTGCCTATACTGAAGCTTTCTTT; CDR3: CATSARAYTEAFF
length: 15; size: .; D: TRBD1; V: TRBV14; J: TRBJ1-2; DNA: TGTGCCAGCAGCCAAGATACGGCCAGGGGGCACGGCTACACCTTC; CDR3: CASSQDTARGHGYTF
length: 14; size: many; D: .; V: TRBV6-1; J: TRBJ1-5; DNA: TGTGCCAGCAGTTACCAGGGATTCAATCAGCCCCAGCATTTT; CDR3: CASSYQGFNQPQHF
length: 13; size: many; D: .; V: TRBV12-3/TRBV12-4; J: TRBJ2-2; DNA: TGTGCCAGCAGTTTATGGGATCACGGGGAGCTGTTTTTT; CDR3: CASSLWDHGELFF
length: 14; size: .; D: TRBD1; V: TRBV6-1; J: TRBJ1-3; DNA: TGTGCCAGCAGAATGACAGGGTCTGGAAACACCATATATTTT; CDR3: CASRMTGSGNTIYF
length: 15; size: .; D: .; V: TRBV6-1; J: TRBJ2-7; DNA: TGTGCCAGCAGAAGCAATACAGGGATACTCTACGAGCAGTACTTC; CDR3: CASRSNTGILYEQYF
length: 13; size: many; D: .; V: TRBV11-2; J: TRBJ2-7; DNA: TGTGCCAGCAGCTTAGGTCCGACGCGGGAGCAGTACTTC; CDR3: CASSLGPTREQYF
length: 12; size: many; D: TRBD1; V: TRBV6-1; J: TRBJ2-5; DNA: TGTGCCAGCCAGGGGGTTCAAGAGACCCAGTACTTC; CDR3: CASQGVQETQYF
length: 14; size: many; D: .; V: TRBV2; J: TRBJ2-2; DNA: TGTGCCAGCAGTGTGGAACAGGGCACCGGGGAGCTGTTTTTT; CDR3: CASSVEQGTGELFF
length: 15; size: .; D: .; V: TRBV12-5; J: TRBJ2-1; DNA: TGTGCTAGTGGCTTCGGGACTTTGTCCTACAATGAGCAGTTCTTC; CDR3: CASGFGTLSYNEQFF
length: 19; size: .; D: .; V: TRBV7-2; J: TRBJ2-2; DNA: TGTGCCAGCAGCTTAGAGGGCCCTCTCGGGTGGGGTCGCACCGGGGAGCTGTTTTTT; CDR3: CASSLEGPLGWGRTGELFF
length: 16; size: many; D: TRBD2; V: TRBV12-5; J: TRBJ2-3; DNA: TGTGCTAGTGGCACGGTTAAGCGGGGCCATCGGGATACGCAGTATTTT; CDR3: CASGTVKRGHRDTQYF
length: 16; size: once; D: .; V: TRBV20-1; J: TRBJ2-5; DNA: TGCAGTGCTCCGGGACGGGGGGCGTCTTTTTTGGAGACCCAGTACTTC; CDR3: CSAPGRGASFLETQYF
length: 14; size: .; D: TRBD1; V: TRBV3-1; J: TRBJ2-2; DNA: TGTGCCAGCATCGGACAGGGGGTGACCGGGGAGCTGTTTTTT; CDR3: CASIGQGVTGELFF
length: 17; size: many; D: TRBD1; V: TRBV29-1; J: TRBJ2-1; DNA: TGCAGCGTTGAAGTTCCTGGAGACAGGGCGGGCTACAATGAGCAGTTCTTC; CDR3: CSVEVPGDRAGYNEQFF
length: 14; size: many; D: .; V: TRBV27; J: TRBJ1-5; DNA: TGTGCCAGCAGTGTCATTCAGGGAAATCAGCCCCAGCATTTT; CDR3: CASSVIQGNQPQHF
length: 12; size: .; D: .; V: TRBV20-1; J: TRBJ2-5; DNA: TGCAGTGTTAGCGGACAGGAGGTGACCCAGTACTTC; CDR3: CSVSGQEVTQYF
length: 14; size: .; D: .; V: TRBV20-1; J: TRBJ1-3; DNA: TGCAGTGCTAGGGGGACCCATAGCATAAACACCATATATTTT; CDR3: CSARGTHSINTIYF
length: 14; size: many; D: .; V: TRBV5-1; J: TRBJ1-6; DNA: TGCGCCAGCAGCTTGGATGGCAGGGCTTCACCCCTCCACTTT; CDR3: CASSLDGRASPLHF
length: 13; size: many; D: .; V: TRBV5-1; J: TRBJ1-4; DNA: TGCGCCAGCAGCTACAGGGTGGGTGAAAAACTGTTTTTT; CDR3: CASSYRVGEKLFF
length: 11; size: many; D: .; V: TRBV2; J: TRBJ1-1; DNA: TGTGCCAGCACGCTGACAGCCGAAGCTTTCTTT; CDR3: CASTLTAEAFF
length: 17; size: many; D: .; V: TRBV7-2; J: TRBJ2-1; DNA: TGTGCCAGCAGCCCCCAGAGAGGGACAAGCTCCTACAATGAGCAGTTCTTC; CDR3: CASSPQRGTSSYNEQFF
length: 12; size: few; D: .; V: TRBV18; J: TRBJ1-2; DNA: TGTGCCAGCTCACCCCAGGGAGGTGGCTACACCTTC; CDR3: CASSPQGGGYTF
length: 14; size: few; D: TRBD1; V: TRBV28; J: TRBJ2-7; DNA: TGTGCCATAGGGGGGGGGACAGGGATCTACGAGCAGTACTTC; CDR3: CAIGGGTGIYEQYF
length: 15; size: many; D: .; V: TRBV12-3/TRBV12-4; J: TRBJ1-4; DNA: TGTGCCAGCAGTTCCTCACAGGGCGGGAAGGAAAAACTGTTTTTT; CDR3: CASSSSQGGKEKLFF
length: 17; size: many; D: TRBD1; V: TRBV7-6; J: TRBJ1-6; DNA: TGTGCCAGCAGACATAACAGGGGTTCACCGGGAAATTCACCCCTCCACTTT; CDR3: CASRHNRGSPGNSPLHF
length: 13; size: many; D: .; V: TRBV28; J: TRBJ2-1; DNA: TGTGCCAGCAGTTCCGGGACACACAATGAGCAGTTCTTC; CDR3: CASSSGTHNEQFF
length: 13; size: many; D: .; V: TRBV12-3/TRBV12-4; J: TRBJ1-2; DNA: TGTGCCAGCAGTTTAAGGGCAGGGAGTGTCTACACCTTC; CDR3: CASSLRAGSVYTF